This passage covers 11 T cell receptor beta chains from one sample sequenced in a study of shared clonotypes between healthy human individuals. TCRdb keeps only in-frame clones here, not all; method: immunoSEQ multiplex PCR. The table lists approximately 840,000 clones, about 96% of them singletons. The naive CD8 fraction comprised CD45RO-negative cells positively selected for CCR7 and excluded terminally differentiated effector memory CD45RA+ cells. Sequences were obtained from naive CD8+ T cells sorted from blood. The receptor set was obtained from a man aged 25-40 years in good health.

The chain employs TRBV5-1 and TRBJ2-1; D might be TRBD2 (6 bases). The CDR3 spans 17 residues. V lost 7 bases and J 6 bases, leaving 26 bases between the germline ends. CDR1 is SGHRS, CDR2 YFSETQ, per germline. The CDR3 is CASLTHPSVLGRNEQFF. The CDR3 bases are TGCGCCAGCCTAACTCATCCTAGCGTCCTCGGTCGCAATGAGCAGTTCTTC.

The genes are TRBV7-9 and TRBJ2-7, with 8 positions matching TRBD2. The J segment lost 2 bases and the V segment lost 6 bases, leaving 9 bases of the junction unmatched. The V gene's germline CDR1 is SEHNR and CDR2 FQNEAQ (reference sequence). The length of the CDR3 is 15 residues. The CDR3 reads CASRGAGGYAYEQYF. In DNA, the CDR3 is TGTGCCAGCAGGGGGGCGGGAGGTTATGCCTACGAGCAGTACTTC.

CDR3 sequence (DNA): TGTGCCAGCAGCCCCCAGACAGGGGAAATCTATGGCTACACCTTC. Translation gives CASSPQTGEIYGYTF. The genes are TRBV11-1 and TRBJ1-2, with TRBD1 matching 8 bases. Germline CDR1 SGHAT, CDR2 FQDESV (reference sequence). CDR3 length: 15 residues. V trimming: 5 bases; J trimming: 4 bases; junction bases outside the gene matches: 9.

This clone was counted a single time. This chain links TRBV6-6 with TRBJ2-7; the D is unclear. The CDR3 totals 14 residues. In germline, CDR1 is MNHNY, CDR2 SVGAGI (reference sequence). Trimming removed 2 bases from V and 3 bases from J, with 11 bases in between. Here the CDR3 DNA reads TGTGCCAGCAGTTACAGGTCGGAAGGCTACGAGCAGTACTTC. As protein: CASSYRSEGYEQYF.

The chain has TRBV15 and TRBJ2-7; a weak D match, TRBD1 (6 bases). CDR3 length equals 15 residues. V was clipped by 0 bases and J by 3 bases, with 12 bases between them. In germline, CDR1 is LNHNV, CDR2 YYDKDF (reference sequence). The CDR3 here is CATSRETGHVYEQYF. The CDR3, as DNA: TGTGCCACCAGCAGAGAAACGGGACATGTCTACGAGCAGTACTTC.

The chain couples TRBV6-1 to TRBJ2-7, with TRBD1 matching over 9 bases. CDR1 MNHNS and CDR2 SASEGT come from the germline V gene. Germline trimming cut 5 bases from V and 4 bases from J; bases unmatched to any gene: 3. This CDR3 has 13 residues. CDR3 residues: CASSHRGLYEQYF. CDR3 sequence (DNA): TGTGCCAGCAGTCACAGGGGGCTGTACGAGCAGTACTTC.

The gene calls are TRBV14 and TRBJ2-1; 8 bases map to TRBD2. Trimming removed 4 bases from V and 5 bases from J; junction bases left unmatched: 4. This CDR3 contains 14 residues. Per the germline V gene, CDR1 is SGHDN and CDR2 is FVKESK. In nucleotides, the CDR3 is TGTGCCAGCAGCCCCGGGACTAGAGACAATGAGCAGTTCTTC. The encoded protein is CASSPGTRDNEQFF.

This sequence joins TRBV5-1 and TRBJ2-1; 9 bases are a match to TRBD2. This CDR3 is built from 18 residues. Germline trimming cut 0 bases from V and 3 bases from J; bases unmatched to any gene: 10. Germline V gives CDR1 SGHRS, CDR2 YFSETQ. The DNA for the CDR3 is TGCGCCAGCAGCTTGGCCGAGGGGTCTAGCGGGGTCTACAATGAGCAGTTCTTC. Its protein is CASSLAEGSSGVYNEQFF.

V and J are TRBV9 and TRBJ2-3; TRBD2 matches 10 bases. The CDR3 totals 16 residues. V shed 3 bases, J shed 6 bases, and the junction held 10 bases outside the gene matches. The germline V gene encodes CDR1 SGDLS and CDR2 YYNGEE. CDR3 residues: CASSGILAGEPDTQYF. CDR3 DNA: TGTGCCAGCAGCGGGATTCTAGCGGGAGAACCGGATACGCAGTATTTT.

This chain uses TRBV27 with TRBJ2-3; D is perhaps TRBD2 (6 bases). This CDR3 is built from 16 residues. Germline assignment: CDR1 MNHEY and CDR2 SMNVEV (reference sequence). Trimming removed 5 bases at V and 4 bases at J, with 19 bases between. Here the CDR3 DNA reads TGTGCCAGCAGTCGTTTAAGGGACTCGGGGCCAGATACGCAGTATTTT. Protein product: CASSRLRDSGPDTQYF.

The chain is built from TRBV5-1 and TRBJ1-1; 9 nucleotides agree with TRBD1. V was pared by 4 bases and J by 3 bases, with 13 bases of the junction left unmatched. In germline, CDR1 is SGHRS, CDR2 YFSETQ. The CDR3 runs 17 residues. The CDR3 loop reads CASSPRGTGGTYTEAFF. Written as DNA, the CDR3 is TGCGCCAGCAGCCCGCGGGGAACAGGGGGCACGTACACTGAAGCTTTCTTT.